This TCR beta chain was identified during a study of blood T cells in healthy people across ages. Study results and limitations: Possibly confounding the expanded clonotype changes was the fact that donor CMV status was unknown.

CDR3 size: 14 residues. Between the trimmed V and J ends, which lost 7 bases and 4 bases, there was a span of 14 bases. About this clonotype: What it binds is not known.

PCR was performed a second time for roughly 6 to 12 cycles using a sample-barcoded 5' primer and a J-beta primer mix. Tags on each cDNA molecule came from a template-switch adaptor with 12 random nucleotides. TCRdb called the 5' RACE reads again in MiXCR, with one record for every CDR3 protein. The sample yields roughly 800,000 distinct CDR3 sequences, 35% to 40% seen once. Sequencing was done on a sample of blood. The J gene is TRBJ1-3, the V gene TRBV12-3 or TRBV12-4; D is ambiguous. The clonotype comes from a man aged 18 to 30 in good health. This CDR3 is CASTPGPVGNTIYF. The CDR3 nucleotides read TGTGCCAGCACCCCTGGCCCAGTCGGAAACACCATATATTTT.